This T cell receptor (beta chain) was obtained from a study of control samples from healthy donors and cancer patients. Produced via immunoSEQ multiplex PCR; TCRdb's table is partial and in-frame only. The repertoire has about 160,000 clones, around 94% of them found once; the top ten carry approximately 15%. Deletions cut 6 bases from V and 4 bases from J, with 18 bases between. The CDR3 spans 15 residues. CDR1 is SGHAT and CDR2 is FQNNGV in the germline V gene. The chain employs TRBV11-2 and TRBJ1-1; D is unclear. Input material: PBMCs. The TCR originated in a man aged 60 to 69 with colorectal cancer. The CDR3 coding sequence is TGTGCCAGCAGGAGCCTTAGGTCCCGGAGCACTGAAGCTTTCTTT. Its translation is CASRSLRSRSTEAFF.